A selection of T cell receptor beta chains follows, all from one sample in a study of cytomegalovirus exposure and HLA in healthy donors. Sequencing used immunoSEQ multiplex PCR; TCRdb keeps in-frame clones, though not all of them. The sample includes around 150,000 clones, approximately 80% of them seen just once. Sequencing was carried out using PBMCs. The receptors were gathered from a man under 40 in good health and CMV-seronegative. The CDR3 runs from the conserved cysteine through the conserved F or W. A D gene is named only where the DNA matches it firmly. Clone size, where shown, is once, few, many, or a class for clones that have expanded.

d_gene	v_gene	abundance	j_gene	CDR3nt	CDR3aa
TRBD2	TRBV15	NA	TRBJ2-3	TGTGCCACCAGCGGGGCCAGGGAGGGACTAGCCGGACTAGATACGCAGTATTTT	CATSGAREGLAGLDTQYF
NA	TRBV6-1	NA	TRBJ1-1	TGTGCCAGCAGTACAGGTCCCCAGGATACTGAAGCTTTCTTT	CASSTGPQDTEAFF
NA	TRBV7-9	NA	TRBJ2-3	TGTTCCAGCAGCCCGGGGTCCTCAGATACGCAGTATTTT	CSSSPGSSDTQYF
NA	TRBV27	once	TRBJ2-7	TGTGCCAGCAGTTTAGGTCCCGGGAGAAGATCCGAGGATCAGTACTTC	CASSLGPGRRSEDQYF
TRBD1	TRBV19	NA	TRBJ1-4	TGTGCCAGTAGTATCCCTGGGACAGCTAATGAAAAACTGTTTTTT	CASSIPGTANEKLFF
NA	TRBV9	NA	TRBJ2-2	TGTGCCAGCAGCGTCCATTCCGGGGAGCTGTTTTTT	CASSVHSGELFF
NA	TRBV20-1	NA	TRBJ1-1	TGCAGTGCTAGAAGGGGGTTTGAAGCTTTCTTT	CSARRGFEAFF
NA	TRBV7-2	NA	TRBJ1-1	TGTGCCAGCAGCTTAGCGTTTCCAGGGGTGAACACTGAAGCTTTCTTT	CASSLAFPGVNTEAFF
TRBD2	TRBV5-8	NA	TRBJ2-3	TGTGCCAGCAGCAGGGGACTAGCGGGGGGCGCAGATACGCAGTATTTT	CASSRGLAGGADTQYF
TRBD2	TRBV4-1	NA	TRBJ2-1	TGCGCCAGCAGCCAGCCCCCAGCGGGAGGTTCCCTCTCCTACAATGAGCAGTTCTTC	CASSQPPAGGSLSYNEQFF
TRBD2	TRBV2	NA	TRBJ2-3	TGTGCCAGCGGAGCGGGGGAGGCAGATACGCAGTATTTT	CASGAGEADTQYF
NA	TRBV11-3	NA	TRBJ1-1	TGTGCCAGCAGCTTAGATAGTACTGAAGCTTTCTTT	CASSLDSTEAFF
NA	TRBV27	NA	TRBJ1-4	TGTGCCAGCACCCGGGTGGGGGGGCCAAATGAAAAACTGTTTTTT	CASTRVGGPNEKLFF
TRBD2	TRBV28	NA	TRBJ2-5	TGTGCCAGCAGTACTAGCGGGAGTAGAAAGACCCAGTACTTC	CASSTSGSRKTQYF
TRBD1	TRBV15	NA	TRBJ1-1	TGTGCCACCAGCAGATCCCGGGACAGGACTTCGGGTGAAGCTTTCTTT	CATSRSRDRTSGEAFF
NA	TRBV27	NA	TRBJ1-6	TGTGCCAGCAGTTTCGGGGTGGGGATTTCACCCCTCCACTTT	CASSFGVGISPLHF
NA	TRBV6-5	few	TRBJ1-1	TGTGCCAGCAGGCTAGGGAGCACTGAAGCTTTCTTT	CASRLGSTEAFF
NA	TRBV9	NA	TRBJ1-5	TGTGCCAGCAGCTCTACCCTCCATCAGCCCCAGCATTTT	CASSSTLHQPQHF
TRBD2	TRBV27	NA	TRBJ2-2	TGTGCCAGCAGTTCTCTAGCGGGGTGGAACACCGGGGAGCTGTTTTTT	CASSSLAGWNTGELFF
NA	TRBV11-2	once	TRBJ2-7	TGTGCCAGCAGCTTTGCAGGGGTAGGCGAGCAGTACTTC	CASSFAGVGEQYF
TRBD1	TRBV7-9	NA	TRBJ1-2	TGTGCCAGCAGCTTAGGTGGACAGGAGCACTACACCTTC	CASSLGGQEHYTF
NA	TRBV6-6	few	TRBJ2-5	TGTGCCAGCACCGAGCAGGGTTTGGGGGAGACCCAGTACTTC	CASTEQGLGETQYF
NA	TRBV7-8	NA	TRBJ2-5	TGTGCCAGCAGCTTAGACAGGATGCCGCAAAGGGTGGTGTTAGAGACCCAGTACTTC	CASSLDRMPQRVVLETQYF
TRBD1	TRBV14	NA	TRBJ2-6	TGTGCCAGCAGCCAAGTCCGGACAGGGGATCCTGGGGCCAACGTCCTGACTTTC	CASSQVRTGDPGANVLTF
NA	TRBV28	NA	TRBJ1-5	TGTGCCAGCAGTTCAAACCCAGGTGGGCAGCCCCAGCATTTT	CASSSNPGGQPQHF
TRBD2	TRBV25-1	NA	TRBJ2-3	TGTGCCAGCAGTGAAGGGACTAGCGGGGGCCCGAGCACAGATACGCAGTATTTT	CASSEGTSGGPSTDTQYF
NA	TRBV23-1	NA	TRBJ2-4	TGCGCCAGCAGTTATGGCACAGGGTCGTGGGCCAAAAACATTCAGTACTTC	CASSYGTGSWAKNIQYF
NA	TRBV7-8	NA	TRBJ2-7	TGTGCCAGCAGCTTACCGAGGGATTACGAGCAGTACTTC	CASSLPRDYEQYF
TRBD1	TRBV6-5	NA	TRBJ2-7	TGTGCCAGCAGTTCCGCCATGAGACAGGGCGAGCAGTACTTC	CASSSAMRQGEQYF
TRBD1	TRBV27	NA	TRBJ1-6	TGTGCCAGCAGTGATACAGGGGCGAATTCACCCCTCCACTTT	CASSDTGANSPLHF
TRBD1	TRBV19	NA	TRBJ1-4	TGTGCCAGTAGTGGGGGACAGACCCCCAATGAAAAACTGTTTTTT	CASSGGQTPNEKLFF
NA	TRBV30	NA	TRBJ2-7	TGTGCCTGGAGTGTAGGACTCTCCAGCTCCTACGAGCAGTACTTC	CAWSVGLSSSYEQYF
NA	TRBV10-3	NA	TRBJ2-3	TGTGCCATCAGTGGCCCGACTCGCACAGATACGCAGTATTTT	CAISGPTRTDTQYF
NA	TRBV7-8	few	TRBJ1-5	TGTGCCAGCAGCCCCGGGGACAATCAGCCCCAGCATTTT	CASSPGDNQPQHF
TRBD1	TRBV15	NA	TRBJ2-1	TGTGCCACCGGGTGGGACAGGGTGCACAATGAGCAGTTCTTC	CATGWDRVHNEQFF
TRBD2	TRBV6-6	NA	TRBJ2-1	TGTGCCAGCAGTTCCTGGACTAGCGGGGGGGGAAATGAGCAGTTCTTC	CASSSWTSGGGNEQFF
TRBD1	TRBV6-6	once	TRBJ1-1	TGTGCCAGCAGTTCCACAGGGGAGAACACTGAAGCTTTCTTT	CASSSTGENTEAFF
NA	TRBV5-4	few	TRBJ2-5	TGTGCCAGCAGCCTCGGAGCCAGCCGGGTGTTAGAGACCCAGTACTTC	CASSLGASRVLETQYF
TRBD1	TRBV6-1	NA	TRBJ1-2	TGTGCCAGCAGGATGGACAGGGAATATGGCTACACCTTC	CASRMDREYGYTF
NA	TRBV7-9	once	TRBJ2-2	TGTGCCAGCAGCTTGACAGGATCGAACACCGGGGAGCTGTTTTTT	CASSLTGSNTGELFF
TRBD2	TRBV28	NA	TRBJ2-1	TGTGCCAGCACCGGGGGGGCAAGCTCCTACAATGAGCAGTTCTTC	CASTGGASSYNEQFF
NA	TRBV7-2	NA	TRBJ1-1	TGTGCCAGCAGCTTAGTTCAGGGGAACACTGAAGCTTTCTTT	CASSLVQGNTEAFF
TRBD2	TRBV6-1	once	TRBJ2-7	TGTGCCAGCGGAGCGGGAGGGACTTACGAGCAGTACTTC	CASGAGGTYEQYF
NA	TRBV9	NA	TRBJ1-1	TGTGCCAGCAGCGTAGCTGGGGGGGAAAGGGATGAAGCTTTCTTT	CASSVAGGERDEAFF
NA	TRBV29-1	NA	TRBJ1-2	TGCAGCGTCTTCCTAGAGGGAGGCTACACCTTC	CSVFLEGGYTF
TRBD1	TRBV18	NA	TRBJ2-7	TGTGCCAGCTCACCAAGTACAGGGGGAAGTTTCTACGAGCAGTACTTC	CASSPSTGGSFYEQYF
NA	TRBV9	NA	TRBJ2-5	TGTGCCAGCAGCCGGGACATACCCTACCAAGAGACCCAGTACTTC	CASSRDIPYQETQYF
NA	TRBV18	NA	TRBJ2-1	TGTGCCAGCTCCCAAGGACAGTCGGAGCAGTTCTTC	CASSQGQSEQFF
NA	TRBV28	NA	TRBJ1-4	TGTGCCAGCAGTTCCGGACAATCGGTTGAAAAACTGTTTTTT	CASSSGQSVEKLFF
NA	TRBV11-2	NA	TRBJ1-1	TGTGCCAGCAGCCCCCATGTGAACACTGAAGCTTTCTTT	CASSPHVNTEAFF
NA	TRBV6-5	NA	TRBJ1-2	TGTGCCAGCAGTTACTTGAGTCTCTATGGCTACACCTTC	CASSYLSLYGYTF
NA	TRBV4-3	NA	TRBJ2-7	TGCGCCAGCAGCCAAGAAGTAAGTTTGGGGGCCCACGAGCAGTACTTC	CASSQEVSLGAHEQYF
TRBD1	TRBV30	NA	TRBJ2-7	TGTGCCTGGAGTCCTCGGACAGGGGGGTTCTACGAGCAGTACTTC	CAWSPRTGGFYEQYF
TRBD1	TRBV27	NA	TRBJ2-3	TGTGCCAGCAGTTCTCTAGGGGGCCGCACAGATACGCAGTATTTT	CASSSLGGRTDTQYF
TRBD1	TRBV19	NA	TRBJ2-1	TGTGCCAGTAGTACGGGACAGAACAATGAGCAGTTCTTC	CASSTGQNNEQFF
NA	TRBV7-9	NA	TRBJ2-2	TGTGCCAGCAGCTTGTCATGGGGCTCCACCGGGGAGCTGTTTTTT	CASSLSWGSTGELFF
TRBD1	TRBV27	NA	TRBJ2-3	TGTGCCAGCAGCTCCCTTAAATCGGACAGGGGGACAGATACGCAGTATTTT	CASSSLKSDRGTDTQYF
TRBD2	TRBV30	NA	TRBJ2-7	TGTGCCTCTTCATCGCTAGCGGGAGAAAACGAGCAGTACTTC	CASSSLAGENEQYF
NA	TRBV7-9	NA	TRBJ1-1	TGTGCCAGCAGCTTGGGGCAGGAAGCTTTCTTT	CASSLGQEAFF